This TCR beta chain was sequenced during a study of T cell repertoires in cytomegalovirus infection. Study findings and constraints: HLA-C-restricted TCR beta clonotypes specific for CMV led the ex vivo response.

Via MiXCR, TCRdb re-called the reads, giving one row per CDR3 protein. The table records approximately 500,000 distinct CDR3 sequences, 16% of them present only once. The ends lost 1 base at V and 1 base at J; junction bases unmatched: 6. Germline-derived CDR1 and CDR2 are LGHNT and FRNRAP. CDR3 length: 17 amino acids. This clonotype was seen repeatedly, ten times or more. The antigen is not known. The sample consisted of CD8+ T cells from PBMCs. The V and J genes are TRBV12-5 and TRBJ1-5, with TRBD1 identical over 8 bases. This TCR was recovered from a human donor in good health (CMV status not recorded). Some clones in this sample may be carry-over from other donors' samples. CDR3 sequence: CASGLAMDRDSNQPQHF. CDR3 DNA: TGTGCTAGTGGTTTGGCTATGGACAGGGACAGCAATCAGCCCCAGCATTTT.